These 9 T cell receptor beta chains came from one sample sequenced in a study of blood T cell repertoires in COVID-19. Repertoires were generated with immunoSEQ multiplex PCR, while TCRdb's copy carries only in-frame clones and drops some. The sample holds about 74,000 clones, just under 85% seen once. Specimen: peripheral blood. All receptors derive from a man between 65 and 79 years old with acute or convalescent COVID-19.

V usage is TRBV29-1 and J usage is TRBJ2-6, with 7 bases that match TRBD1. V shed 6 bases and J 2 bases; nucleotides not matched to a gene: 13. CDR1 is SQVTM, CDR2 ANQGSEA, per germline. The CDR3 is made up of 17 amino acids. CDR3 in amino acids: CSVVGGPGGTGANVLTF. The CDR3 DNA follows: TGCAGCGTCGTTGGGGGACCAGGGGGTACTGGGGCCAACGTCCTGACTTTC.

The chain employs TRBV10-3 and TRBJ1-1, with D perhaps TRBD1 (6 bases). CDR1 and CDR2 (germline): ENHRY, SYGVKD. The V end lost 6 bases, the J end lost 3 bases, and 14 bases lay between the germline ends. The CDR3 spans 14 residues. For the CDR3, the DNA is TGTGCCATCAGATTTAAACAGGGAGACACTGAAGCTTTCTTT. It is translated as CAIRFKQGDTEAFF.

The chain combines TRBV12-3 or TRBV12-4 with TRBJ1-2; no reliable D call. Deletions cut 2 bases from V and 7 bases from J, with 11 bases between. The CDR3 spans 13 residues. CDR3 bases: TGTGCCAGCAGTTTAAGGGAGGACGGTGGCTACACCTTC. It encodes CASSLREDGGYTF.

The chain joins TRBV27 to TRBJ2-7; D gene ambiguous. Between the trimmed V and J ends, which lost 2 bases and 4 bases, there was a span of 18 bases. The CDR3 covers 16 residues. Germline V gene lookup returns CDR1 MNHEY and CDR2 SMNVEV (reference sequence). CDR3 sequence: CASSLNGAITTYEQYF. CDR3 sequence (DNA): TGTGCCAGCAGTTTAAATGGAGCCATAACCACTTACGAGCAGTACTTC.

The V gene is TRBV5-1, the J gene TRBJ1-1, with 12 bases fitting TRBD1. The CDR3 contains 14 residues. CDR1 is SGHRS, CDR2 YFSETQ, per germline. With 7 bases clipped from V and 4 bases from J, the junction kept 5 bases outside the gene matches. This CDR3 reads CASAKGQGATEAFF. CDR3 DNA: TGCGCCAGCGCGAAGGGACAGGGGGCCACTGAAGCTTTCTTT.

Here the CDR3 DNA reads TGTGCCAGCAGCACCCCGAGGGGGAATGGCTACACCTTC. It translates to CASSTPRGNGYTF. The V gene is TRBV12-3 or TRBV12-4, the J gene TRBJ1-2, with D maybe TRBD1 (6 bases). The CDR3 loop spans 13 amino acids. The V end lost 6 bases, the J end lost 6 bases, and 14 bases lay between the germline ends.

This clone has just one count. The chain employs TRBV5-6 and TRBJ2-4, with 7 nucleotides matching TRBD2. Germline V gene sequence: CDR1 SGHDT, CDR2 YYEEEE. The CDR3 has 16 residues. Trimming removed 3 bases from V and 8 bases from J; junction bases left unmatched: 14. The CDR3 here is CASSSDSLAVLDIQYF. DNA for the CDR3: TGTGCCAGCAGCTCTGACTCCCTAGCGGTATTGGACATTCAGTACTTC.

The chain has TRBV9 and TRBJ2-3, with a tentative D call TRBD1 (6 bases). CDR3 size: 15 residues. Germline CDR1 reads SGDLS; CDR2 reads YYNGEE. Trimming took 2 bases from V and 2 from J, leaving 12 bases between them. This CDR3 is CASSVPNRATDTQYF. The CDR3 DNA follows: TGTGCCAGCAGCGTCCCGAACAGGGCCACAGATACGCAGTATTTT. The variable domain in full, completed from reference TRBV9 and TRBJ2-3, reads DSGVTQTPKHLITATGQRVTLRCSPRSGDLSVYWYQQSLDQGLQFLIQYYNGEERAKGNILERFSAQQFPDLHSELNLSSLELGDSALYFCASSVPNRATDTQYFGPGTRLTVL.

J is TRBJ1-6 and V is TRBV4-3, with TRBD1 matching 7 bases. This CDR3 contains 16 residues. V was clipped by 2 bases and J by 4 bases; unmatched bases: 5. The germline gives CDR1 LGHNA, CDR2 YSLEER. The CDR3 region is CASSQRTGLYNSPLHF. The CDR3, as DNA: TGCGCCAGCAGCCAACGGACAGGTCTATATAATTCACCCCTCCACTTT.